This record looks at one TCR beta chain sequence and its context. This sample was taken from a study of blood T cell repertoires in COVID-19. For the study at large: Samples of COVID-19 (acute and convalescent) were obtained from the United States, Italy and Spain.

In the authors' methods: Amplified reference gene primers provided the basis for estimating nucleated cell counts. Method: immunoSEQ multiplex PCR; TCRdb's copy keeps in-frame clones and lacks some. That table furnishes V, J and clone size, whereas the DNA furnished D and trimming. The sample records 300,000 to 400,000 clones, 80% to 90% being singletons. Per the germline V gene, CDR1 is SNHLY and CDR2 is FYNNEI. The CDR3 has 15 amino acids. Between the trimmed V and J ends, which lost 2 bases and 2 bases, there was a span of 10 bases. The chain employs TRBV2 and TRBJ1-5, with D maybe TRBD1 (5 bases). The sequenced material came from peripheral blood. The TCR comes from a man aged 45-65 years with active or convalescent COVID-19. CDR3 bases: TGTGCCAGCAGTGAACAGGGTTGGGGCAATCAGCCCCAGCATTTT. This codes for CASSEQGWGNQPQHF.